The subject of this entry is one TCR beta chain. The antigen is not known. The repertoire was sequenced with immunoSEQ multiplex PCR; TCRdb's copy has only in-frame clones and lacks some. The sample shows more than 25,000 clones, roughly 80% of them seen only once. These data belong to a study of radiotherapy plus CTLA-4 blockade in lung cancer. At the level of the study: Objective responses were seen in around 19% of patients, disease control in 25% to 35%.

Patients with chemo-refractory metastatic non-small-cell lung cancer received focal radiation plus CTLA-4 blockade with ipilimumab. V was pared by 1 base and J by 6 bases, with 7 bases of the junction left unmatched. Germline V gene lookup returns CDR1 SGHTA and CDR2 FQGNSA. This CDR3 has 15 amino acids. Study-level results: Alongside interferon-beta, early blood T cell clone dynamics were reportedly the best predictor of response. Radiotherapy with ipilimumab was followed by blood expansion of tumor-derived clones.

This sequence was found in a human donor with non-small cell lung cancer who had stable disease on radiotherapy plus ipilimumab. The sample consisted of peripheral blood, taken from a patient treated with radiotherapy plus ipilimumab. The chain combines TRBV7-2 with TRBJ2-3; the match to TRBD2 covers 7 bases. The CDR3 region has the DNA TGTGCCAGCAGCTTAGGAGGGGTTAGCGGGGATACGCAGTATTTT. Its protein is CASSLGGVSGDTQYF.